This T cell receptor (beta chain) is from a study of blood T cell repertoires in COVID-19. In the source study's methods: Using reference gene primer amplification, nucleated cell counts were estimated. Sequenced by immunoSEQ multiplex PCR; TCRdb stores in-frame clones only, minus some. V and J calls and clone size are given by that table; D and trimming were obtained from the DNA. The sample gives roughly 230,000 clones, 70% to 90% of which show up once; about 4% is in the top ten. Germline CDR1 and CDR2: DFQATT and SNEGSKA (reference sequence). Germline trimming cut 3 bases from V and 7 bases from J; bases unmatched to any gene: 7. This CDR3 spans 14 amino acids.

This sequence originates from a man aged 45-60 years with acute or convalescent COVID-19. The chain combines TRBV20-1 with TRBJ2-2; the match to TRBD1 covers 8 bases. The material sequenced was peripheral blood. CDR3 bases: TGCAGTGCTAGTCGGACAGGGTCGAACGGGGAGCTGTTTTTT. Protein: CSASRTGSNGELFF.